The 11 T cell receptor beta chains listed next were all sequenced from one sample in a study of shared clonotypes between healthy human individuals. Naive CD8 cells, CD45RO-negative and positively selected for CCR7, excluded terminally differentiated effector memory CD45RA+ cells. The assay was immunoSEQ multiplex PCR, and TCRdb's table has in-frame clones only and misses some. This table holds around 2,000,000 clones, about 95% found once. The sample taken for sequencing was naive CD8+ T cells sorted from blood. The source of these receptors is a man aged 18-30 years in good health.

Concerning this clone: Other DNA sequences in this sample translate to the same CDR3. The rearrangement uses TRBV5-4 and TRBJ1-2; no clear D. The CDR3 runs to 13 residues. CDR1 and CDR2 from the germline V gene are SGHNT and YYREEE (reference sequence). Trimming shortened V by 0 bases and J by 5 bases, and 8 bases separated the two germline ends. The CDR3 bases are TGTGCCAGCAGCTTGGCGGGGATTTATGGCTACACCTTC. Amino acid sequence: CASSLAGIYGYTF.

The chain combines TRBV28 with TRBJ2-7; D gene ambiguous. This CDR3 is built from 12 residues. V dropped 5 bases and J dropped 4 bases, with 9 bases sitting between them. Germline CDR1 and CDR2: MDHEN and SYDVKM. The CDR3 bases are TGTGCCAGCAGTCCACCTGTTTACGAGCAGTACTTC. Its protein is CASSPPVYEQYF.

The gene calls are TRBV7-9 and TRBJ2-5, with D unclear. With 5 bases removed from V and 5 bases from J, the gap between germline ends came to 6 bases. CDR3 length equals 11 residues. Germline V gene data show CDR1 as SEHNR and CDR2 as FQNEAQ (reference sequence). CDR3 residues: CASSAPETQYF. In DNA, the CDR3 is TGTGCCAGCAGCGCCCCGGAGACCCAGTACTTC.

The genes are TRBV5-4 and TRBJ1-6; 10 bases map to TRBD1. The CDR3 totals 16 residues. V lost 0 bases, J lost 7 bases, and 4 bases stayed unmatched. Germline V gene lookup returns CDR1 SGHNT and CDR2 YYREEE (reference sequence). In DNA, the CDR3 is TGTGCCAGCAGCTTGGAGACAGGGGGCTCAAATTCACCCCTCCACTTT. Its protein is CASSLETGGSNSPLHF.

This rearrangement joins TRBV11-3 to TRBJ2-1, with 7 nucleotides matching TRBD2. CDR1 is SGHNT and CDR2 is YENEEA in the germline V gene. With 5 bases clipped from V and 2 bases from J, the junction kept 6 bases outside the gene matches. The CDR3 runs to 15 residues. CDR3 sequence (DNA): TGTGCCAGCAGCGGCGGGAGTTCGCCCTACAATGAGCAGTTCTTC. Its translation is CASSGGSSPYNEQFF.

This clone was picked up one time. The CDR3 sequence is CATSRPRTGTDTQYF. CDR3 nucleotide sequence: TGTGCCACCAGCAGACCTCGGACAGGCACAGATACGCAGTATTTT. The genes are TRBV15 and TRBJ2-3; D may be TRBD1 (6 bases). Between the trimmed V and J ends, which lost 2 bases and 1 base, there was a span of 10 bases. In germline, CDR1 is LNHNV, CDR2 YYDKDF (reference sequence). This CDR3 comprises 15 residues.

A remark on this clone: The identical CDR3 is also encoded by other nucleotide sequences in the sample. This rearrangement joins TRBV29-1 to TRBJ2-1; D remains ambiguous. The germline V and J ends were trimmed by 3 bases and 5 bases, with 5 bases remaining between them. CDR1 SQVTM and CDR2 ANQGSEA come from the germline V gene. The CDR3 runs 11 residues. The CDR3 protein is CSVEGNNEQFF. CDR3 sequence (DNA): TGCAGCGTTGAGGGGAACAATGAGCAGTTCTTC.

This chain links TRBV5-4 with TRBJ2-7, with 9 positions matching TRBD2. Trimming took 5 bases from V and 6 from J; bases not matched to a gene: 6. The CDR3 is made up of 13 amino acids. Germline CDR1 reads SGHNT; CDR2 reads YYREEE (reference sequence). The CDR3 spells CASREQREAEQYF. DNA for the CDR3: TGTGCCAGCAGGGAGCAGCGGGAGGCCGAGCAGTACTTC.

This chain links TRBV11-3 with TRBJ2-2; 13 nucleotides agree with TRBD2. The junction had 3 bases not matched to a gene; V was cut back by 4 bases and J by 1 base. CDR1 is SGHNT and CDR2 is YENEEA in the germline V gene. This CDR3 spans 17 amino acids. CDR3 bases: TGTGCCAGCAGCTCTTGGACTAGCGGGGGGAACACCGGGGAGCTGTTTTTT. It translates to CASSSWTSGGNTGELFF.

In its sample, this clone was seen once. The chain couples TRBV6-5 to TRBJ1-6; the match to TRBD1 covers 9 bases. The V and J ends lost 0 bases and 11 bases, in that order; junction bases with no gene match: 5. CDR1 is MNHEY and CDR2 is SVGAGI in the germline V gene. This CDR3 is 15 amino acids long. The CDR3 loop is CASSYSGTGLPPLHF. As DNA, the CDR3 is TGTGCCAGCAGTTACTCCGGGACAGGGCTTCCACCCCTCCACTTT.

This chain connects TRBV5-4 to TRBJ2-7; TRBD1 matches at 7 bases. The CDR3 loop spans 14 amino acids. Looked up from germline, CDR1 is SGHNT and CDR2 is YYREEE (reference sequence). The V and J ends lost 4 bases and 7 bases, in that order; junction bases with no gene match: 11. The CDR3 coding sequence is TGTGCCAGCAGCCCGGGTGACAGGGCTGGTGAGCAGTACTTC. Residues: CASSPGDRAGEQYF.